This entry features one TCR beta chain sequence. Its target is not known. This record comes from a study of T cell responses to AZD1222 COVID-19 vaccine. Findings of the study overall: Among those given AZD1222, only six or seven were seropositive at baseline. Reports indicate that nearly half of spike-specific TCRs are directed at unmutated variant regions. With dominance at 160-218 and 743-854, vaccine-associated CD4 TCRs spanned spike.

CDR3 size: 19 residues. This table comes from immunoSEQ multiplex PCR, and its TCRdb copy is limited to in-frame clones, with some not included. In the table there are 250,000 to 300,000 clones, 94% of which are singletons. The clonotype was recovered from an adult who received the AZD1222 COVID-19 vaccine. Sequences were derived from peripheral blood, sampled 28 days after the second AZD1222 dose. V is TRBV21-1 and J is TRBJ2-1; the D call of TRBD2 is as the table states it, not checked on the DNA. TRBV21-1 is deemed a pseudogene. The CDR3, as DNA: TGTGCCAGCAGCAAAGAGGCGGGGTCGACTAGCAGAAGGGGGAATGAGCAGTTCTTC. Translated: CASSKEAGSTSRRGNEQFF.